This record looks at one TCR beta chain sequence and its context. The data stem from a study of beta chain features in type 1 diabetes. The investigators reverse transcribed all of the isolated RNA, so they sequenced expressed TCRB transcripts. Sequenced by immunoSEQ multiplex PCR; TCRdb stores in-frame clones only, minus some. The table records around 340,000 clones, 6.5% to 10% of them present only once. Based on CD45RO/CCR7/CD25/CD127/CD95/CD27, CD4+ regulatory, stem cell-like memory, naive and central memory cells were sorted. Purity (above 98%) was reached by all sorted populations. This CDR3 is built from 15 residues. Per the germline V gene, CDR1 is LGHNA and CDR2 is YNFKEQ. Deletions cut 0 bases from V and 2 bases from J, with 10 bases between.

The chain recombines TRBV4-2 with TRBJ1-2; a weak D match, TRBD1 (6 bases). Material: central memory CD4+ T cells from blood. The receptor was derived from a woman in her late teens or twenties in good health. The CDR3 nucleotides read TGTGCCAGCAGCCAAGATCCGCAGGGGAACTATGGCTACACCTTC. Protein: CASSQDPQGNYGYTF.